This T cell receptor (beta chain) was identified in a study of regulatory T cells in long-lasting Graves disease. About the study: Graves' patients with a new diagnosis had received antithyroid drugs under 3 months.

Both iRepertoire HTBI primers and Arm-PCR of CDR3 regions were used to build the TCR beta libraries. TCRdb itself ran the multiplex PCR reads through MiXCR, one entry per CDR3 protein. The profile shows 450,000 to 500,000 distinct CDR3 sequences, 15% to 20% of them singletons. CDR3 length: 13 amino acids. The germline V gene encodes CDR1 ENHRY and CDR2 SYGVKD. With V trimmed by 2 bases and J by 6 bases, 4 bases remained unmatched. Time point meaning: newly diagnosed GD, antithyroid drugs for less than 3 months. PBMCs provided the RNA from which the TCR library was made. Graves' disease diagnosis was established per American Thyroid Association guidelines. This sample was also put to use in a study of T cells in Graves' hyperthyroidism and ophthalmopathy. This second study says: With the HTBI primer set, the TCR CDR3 went through a first round of RT-PCR.

The sample here was peripheral blood mononuclear cells (PBMCs), taken at new diagnosis, from a patient treated with antithyroid drugs. The chain joins TRBV10-3 to TRBJ2-7, with 7 bases that match TRBD1. The clonotype originates from a man in his forties or fifties with Graves disease. The CDR3 is CAISEETGREQYF. In DNA form, the CDR3 reads TGTGCCATCAGTGAGGAGACAGGGCGCGAGCAGTACTTC.